Included here is one T cell receptor beta chain sequence, with context. V shed 0 bases, J shed 7 bases, and the junction held 12 bases outside the gene matches. Germline V gives CDR1 LGHNA, CDR2 YSLEER. The CDR3 is 16 amino acids. Using immunoSEQ multiplex PCR, the repertoire was profiled, and TCRdb retains in-frame clones only, with some absent. The table shows 99,000 or so clones, with 75% to 85% occurring only once. The sample belongs to a study of blood T cell repertoires in COVID-19. The TCR comes from a woman aged 70-85 years with acute or convalescent COVID-19. Sequenced sample: peripheral blood. The chain joins TRBV4-3 to TRBJ2-7; 7 nucleotides align to TRBD1. CDR3 nucleotides: TGCGCCAGCAGCCAAGATCTGGGACAGCCCCTGGGTGAGCAGTACTTC. Translation: CASSQDLGQPLGEQYF.